A single sample is the source of the 27 T cell receptor beta chains below, sequenced in a study of T cell responses to AZD1222 COVID-19 vaccine. Repertoires were generated with immunoSEQ multiplex PCR, while TCRdb's copy carries only in-frame clones and drops some. The table includes roughly 150,000 clones, approximately 90% detected once. The material sequenced was peripheral blood, taken 28 days after the second AZD1222 dose. The receptor source for this set is an adult who received the AZD1222 COVID-19 vaccine.

In this sample, this clone turned up a few times. The identical CDR3 is also encoded by other nucleotide sequences in the sample. CDR3: CASSQDGNYGYTF. In nucleotides, the CDR3 is TGTGCCAGCAGCCAAGACGGGAACTATGGCTACACCTTC. J is TRBJ1-2 and V is TRBV3-1 (or the pseudogene TRBV3-2), with D hard to call. Germline values: CDR1 LGHDT, CDR2 YNNKEL (reference sequence). The V and J ends lost 0 bases and 2 bases respectively, with 4 bases between them. The CDR3 runs 13 residues.

In DNA form, the CDR3 reads TGTGCCAGCAGTGAATGGGGGGCGAGCTCCTACAATGAGCAGTTCTTC. It codes for CASSEWGASSYNEQFF. This rearrangement joins TRBV2 to TRBJ2-1, with D perhaps assigned TRBD1 or TRBD2 (6 bases each). The CDR3 runs to 16 residues. V lost 2 bases and J 0 bases, leaving 11 bases between the germline ends. Germline lookup yields CDR1 SNHLY and CDR2 FYNNEI.

CDR3 amino acids: CASSQDTGGTEAFF. In DNA form, the CDR3 reads TGCGCCAGCAGCCAAGATACAGGGGGGACTGAAGCTTTCTTT. V gene TRBV4-1 combines with J gene TRBJ1-1; 8 bases align to TRBD1. Trimming cost V 0 bases and J 5 bases; bases outside gene matches: 2. The V gene's germline CDR1 is MGHRA and CDR2 YSYEKL. The CDR3 spans 14 residues.

The CDR3 reads CASSYVMSGNGYTF. The DNA of the CDR3 is TGTGCCAGCAGTTACGTTATGTCGGGGAATGGCTACACCTTC. The chain uses TRBV6-6 and TRBJ1-2; D remains ambiguous. Trimming removed 2 bases from V and 6 bases from J, with 13 bases in between. The CDR3 has 14 amino acids. Germline assignment: CDR1 MNHNY and CDR2 SVGAGI (reference sequence).

The rearrangement links TRBV5-4 to TRBJ1-1; TRBD1 aligns across 10 bases. With V trimmed by 4 bases and J by 9 bases, 9 bases remained unmatched. In germline, CDR1 is SGHNT, CDR2 YYREEE (reference sequence). There are 14 residues in the CDR3. The CDR3 reads CASSGDRGPLKAFF. The DNA for the CDR3 is TGTGCCAGCAGCGGGGACAGGGGCCCCTTGAAAGCTTTCTTT.

J is TRBJ1-5 and V is TRBV6-5; perhaps TRBD1 as D (5 bases). V was shortened by 7 bases and J by 7 bases, with 20 bases between the two germline ends. The germline gives CDR1 MNHEY, CDR2 SVGAGI. CDR3 length: 15 amino acids. CDR3 amino acids: CASIPHGGVGQPQHF. CDR3 nucleotide sequence: TGTGCCAGCATCCCTCATGGGGGGGTAGGCCAGCCCCAGCATTTT.

The chain recombines TRBV2 with TRBJ1-1; D call uncertain. V shed 2 bases and J shed 1 base, with 5 bases lying between them. CDR3 size: 13 residues. Germline lookup yields CDR1 SNHLY and CDR2 FYNNEI. In DNA form, the CDR3 reads TGTGCCAGCAGTGAAAAAAGGAACACTGAAGCTTTCTTT. Its translation is CASSEKRNTEAFF.

The genes are TRBV7-6 and TRBJ2-3; the D is unclear. CDR1 is SGHVS and CDR2 is FNYEAQ in the germline V gene. The CDR3 sequence is 14 residues long. V gave up 1 base and J gave up 2 bases, with 7 bases separating them. CDR3 sequence: CASSLGVATDTQYF. CDR3 DNA sequence: TGTGCCAGCAGCTTAGGGGTTGCCACAGATACGCAGTATTTT.

This chain links TRBV3-1 (or the pseudogene TRBV3-2) with TRBJ1-1; D is unresolved. This CDR3 is built from 13 residues. Germline CDR1 LGHDT, CDR2 YNNKEL (reference sequence). Deletions cut 2 bases from V and 4 bases from J, with 8 bases between. CDR3 coding DNA: TGTGCCAGCAGCCAAAGAGGAGCCACTGAAGCTTTCTTT. The encoded protein is CASSQRGATEAFF.

The chain recombines TRBV6-5 with TRBJ1-2; maybe TRBD1 (5 bases). Trimming took off 2 bases at V and 7 bases at J, with 11 bases between the two ends. CDR3 length: 13 amino acids. The germline V gene encodes CDR1 MNHEY and CDR2 SVGAGI. CDR3 in DNA: TGTGCCAGCAGTTACGCAGGGAGGGCTGGCTACACCTTC. Translation gives CASSYAGRAGYTF.

This clone was counted once. For the CDR3, the DNA is TGTGCCAGCAGCTCCGACGGGGCCTCCTACGAGCAGTACTTC. This sequence encodes CASSSDGASYEQYF. V is TRBV7-9 and J is TRBJ2-7; D might be TRBD1 or TRBD2, each matching 5 bases. This CDR3 contains 14 residues. V lost 4 bases and J 0 bases, leaving 10 bases between the germline ends. The germline V gene has CDR1 SEHNR and CDR2 FQNEAQ (reference sequence).

This sequence joins TRBV18 and TRBJ2-7, with D tentatively TRBD1 (5 bases). The CDR3 has 15 residues. CDR1 and CDR2 from the germline V gene are KGHSH and LQKENI. Trimming pared 1 base from V and 5 bases from J, leaving 15 bases between. The DNA of the CDR3 is TGTGCCAGCTCACCACAGGCAAGGGGCCAGGACGAGCAGTACTTC. It encodes CASSPQARGQDEQYF.

The V call is TRBV7-9, the J call TRBJ1-5; tentatively, D is TRBD1 (5 bases). The ends were cut back, 1 base at V and 7 bases at J, with 11 bases in the middle. There are 14 residues in the CDR3. Per the germline V gene, CDR1 is SEHNR and CDR2 is FQNEAQ (reference sequence). The CDR3 spells CASSLGGTFQPQHF. In DNA, the CDR3 is TGTGCCAGCAGCTTAGGGGGGACGTTCCAGCCCCAGCATTTT. Full variable domain (remainder filled in from reference TRBV7-9 and TRBJ1-5): DTGVSQNPRHKITKRGQNVTFRCDPISEHNRLYWYRQTLGQGPEFLTYFQNEAQLEKSRLLSDRFSAERPKGSFSTLEIQRTEQGDSAMYLCASSLGGTFQPQHFGDGTRLSIL.

This clone has only one observation. The rearrangement links TRBV3-1 (or the pseudogene TRBV3-2) to TRBJ2-5; 7 positions match TRBD2. This CDR3 region has 13 residues. Germline-derived CDR1 and CDR2 are LGHDT and YNNKEL (reference sequence). V lost 4 bases and J lost 3; bases outside the gene matches: 2. The CDR3 loop reads CASSRAGEETQYF. The CDR3, as DNA: TGTGCCAGCAGCCGGGCGGGGGAAGAGACCCAGTACTTC.

The chain uses TRBV25-1 and TRBJ1-3; D gene ambiguous. This CDR3 spans 12 amino acids. V was shortened by 4 bases and J by 1 base, with 2 bases between the two germline ends. The germline V gene encodes CDR1 MGHDK and CDR2 SYGVNS. DNA for the CDR3: TGTGCCAGCAGTGGTTCTGGAAACACCATATATTTT. Translated, it gives CASSGSGNTIYF. Full variable domain (missing parts from reference TRBV25-1 and TRBJ1-3): EADIYQTPRYLVIGTGKKITLECSQTMGHDKMYWYQQDPGMELHLIHYSYGVNSTEKGDLSSESTVSRIRTEHFPLTLESARPSHTSQYLCASSGSGNTIYFGEGSWLTVV.

The chain uses TRBV2 and TRBJ1-5; the D gene is possibly TRBD1 (5 bases). Germline CDR1 reads SNHLY; CDR2 reads FYNNEI. Trimming left V 7 bases short and J 1 base short, with 8 bases between. There are 13 residues in the CDR3. The chain's CDR3 is CASKGVSNQPQHF. In DNA, the CDR3 is TGTGCCAGCAAAGGGGTGAGCAATCAGCCCCAGCATTTT.

This rearrangement joins TRBV19 to TRBJ1-2, with 10 bases lining up with TRBD1. Germline values: CDR1 LNHDA, CDR2 SQIVND (reference sequence). The V gene end was trimmed by 2 bases and the J gene end by 2 bases; junction bases not matched to a gene: 11. The CDR3 has 18 residues. The CDR3 DNA sequence: TGTGCCAGTAGTATACGTTCCGGACAGGGGGAGCTGAACTATGGCTACACCTTC. Amino acid sequence: CASSIRSGQGELNYGYTF.

The chain links TRBV5-6 to TRBJ2-7; D unresolved. Germline V gives CDR1 SGHDT, CDR2 YYEEEE. The CDR3 contains 12 residues. Trimming removed 4 bases at V and 5 bases at J, with 10 bases between. The CDR3 DNA is TGTGCCAGCAGCCCCGGTGGAAACGAGCAGTACTTC. Protein sequence: CASSPGGNEQYF. Together with reference TRBV5-6 and TRBJ2-7, the CDR3 gives the full variable domain: DAGVTQSPTHLIKTRGQQVTLRCSPKSGHDTVSWYQQALGQGPQFIFQYYEEEERQRGNFPDRFSGHQFPNYSSELNVNALLLGDSALYLCASSPGGNEQYFGPGTRLTVT.

The chain uses TRBV7-9 and TRBJ1-4; D is unclear. Trimming removed 5 bases from V and 3 bases from J, with 10 bases in between. The length of the CDR3 is 14 residues. Germline CDR1 reads SEHNR; CDR2 reads FQNEAQ (reference sequence). CDR3: CASSPGRSNEKLFF. In DNA form, the CDR3 reads TGTGCCAGCAGCCCCGGCAGATCTAATGAAAAACTGTTTTTT.

This chain joins TRBV13 and TRBJ2-5; D might be TRBD2 (5 bases). This CDR3 has 15 amino acids. The germline V gene encodes CDR1 PRHDT and CDR2 FYEKMQ (reference sequence). Between the trimmed V and J ends, which lost 2 bases and 2 bases, there was a span of 12 bases. CDR3 bases: TGTGCCAGCAGCTTAAAGGCGGGTGAGCAAGAGACCCAGTACTTC. Translating it yields CASSLKAGEQETQYF.

This clone was picked up a small number of times. The rearrangement joins TRBV6-4 to TRBJ1-6; no definite D call. The germline CDR1 and CDR2 sequences are MRHNA and SNTAGT. With 2 bases removed from V and 9 bases from J, the gap between germline ends came to 11 bases. CDR3 length: 14 residues. CDR3 nucleotide sequence: TGTGCCAGCAGTGACGGCGGAGGATCTTCACCCCTCCACTTT. Its protein product is CASSDGGGSSPLHF.

V is TRBV15 and J is TRBJ2-2; a weak D match, TRBD1 (5 bases). V was shortened by 1 base and J by 2 bases, with 11 bases between the two germline ends. Germline V gene data show CDR1 as LNHNV and CDR2 as YYDKDF (reference sequence). There are 16 residues in the CDR3. Here the CDR3 DNA reads TGTGCCACCAGCAGAGTCCTAGGGGAAAACACCGGGGAGCTGTTTTTT. It is translated as CATSRVLGENTGELFF.

The chain is built from TRBV7-2 and TRBJ2-5; D may be TRBD1 (5 bases). CDR1 is SGHTA and CDR2 is FQGNSA in the germline V gene. This CDR3 has 13 residues. Deletions cut 2 bases from V and 2 bases from J, with 6 bases between. The CDR3 spells CASSLQGQETQYF. The CDR3, as DNA: TGTGCCAGCAGCTTACAGGGTCAAGAGACCCAGTACTTC.

The V call is TRBV6-5, the J call TRBJ1-5; D possibly corresponds to TRBD1 (6 bases). V was clipped by 10 bases and J by 3 bases, with 10 bases between them. Germline V CDR1 and CDR2: MNHEY, SVGAGI. The CDR3 consists of 12 residues. The chain's CDR3 is CATRGANQPQHF. The CDR3 coding sequence is TGTGCCACCCGGGGGGCCAATCAGCCCCAGCATTTT.

This chain links TRBV3-1 (or the pseudogene TRBV3-2) with TRBJ1-1; 8 bases line up with TRBD1. The trim removed 5 bases at V and 0 bases at J, leaving 5 bases unmatched. The CDR3 has 15 residues. Per germline, CDR1 LGHDT and CDR2 YNNKEL (reference sequence). For the CDR3, the DNA is TGTGCCAGCAGCGACAGGGGAAACATGAACACTGAAGCTTTCTTT. Residues: CASSDRGNMNTEAFF.

The chain has TRBV11-2 and TRBJ2-7; D perhaps matches TRBD2 (5 bases). CDR1 and CDR2 (germline): SGHAT, FQNNGV. This CDR3 comprises 13 residues. V was shortened by 0 bases and J by 7 bases, with 10 bases between the two germline ends. CDR3 DNA: TGTGCCAGCAGCTTAGAGGCCTCGGGAGAGCAGTACTTC. It is translated as CASSLEASGEQYF.

V gene TRBV27 combines with J gene TRBJ2-1; 7 bases line up with TRBD2. This CDR3 has 14 residues. V gave up 5 bases and J gave up 4 bases; unmatched junction bases: 5. Germline CDR1 is MNHEY and CDR2 is SMNVEV (reference sequence). In nucleotides, the CDR3 is TGTGCCAGCAGTCAAGCGGGGCCATACAATGAGCAGTTCTTC. It translates to CASSQAGPYNEQFF.